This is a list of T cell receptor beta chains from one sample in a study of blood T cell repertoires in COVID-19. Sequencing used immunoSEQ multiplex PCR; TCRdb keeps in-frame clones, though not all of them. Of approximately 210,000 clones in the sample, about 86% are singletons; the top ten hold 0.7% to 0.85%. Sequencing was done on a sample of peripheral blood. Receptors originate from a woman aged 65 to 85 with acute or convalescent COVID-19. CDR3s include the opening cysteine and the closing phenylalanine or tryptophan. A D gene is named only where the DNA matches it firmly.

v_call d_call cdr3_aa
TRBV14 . CASSQVRQGNSPLHF
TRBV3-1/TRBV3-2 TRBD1 CASSQGGTGAQAQHF
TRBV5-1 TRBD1 CASSLSTRGPKNIQYF
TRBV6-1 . CASSEGSYEQYF
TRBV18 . CASSRDNYGHTF
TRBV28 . CASRKSSSGNTIYF
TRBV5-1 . CASSEVGYEQYF
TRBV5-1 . CASSVGPGRANEKLFF
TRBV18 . CASTSTGITDTQYF
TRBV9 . CASSVVQGSTDTQYF
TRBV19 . CASRPGHQGETQYF
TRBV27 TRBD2 CASSLRLAGTGELFF
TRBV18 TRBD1 CASSPAGTGVTEAFF
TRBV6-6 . CASKARGEFGYTF
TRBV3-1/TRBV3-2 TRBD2 CASSLRGGDETQYF
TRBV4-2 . CASSQPGVGGETQYF
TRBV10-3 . CAIGDEIHSPLHF
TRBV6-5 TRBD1 CASSSTGGGNTEAFF
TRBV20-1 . CSASRGLDTEAFF
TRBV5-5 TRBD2 CASNYLTSGSDNEQFF
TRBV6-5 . CASNSQGRTEAFF
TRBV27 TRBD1 CASSLSSSRTGNGTKNIQYF
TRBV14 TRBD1 CASSQRTGIWNTGELFF
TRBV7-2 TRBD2 CASSSEREGIYEQYF
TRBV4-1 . CASSQDVRVYGYTF
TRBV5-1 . CASSLGQGLEYEQYF
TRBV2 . CASSMGLPGSMGNNEKLFF
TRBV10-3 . CAISELTVPSNTIYF
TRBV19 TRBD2 CASTPLAGHHPYNEQFF
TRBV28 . CATTRSGYNSPLHF
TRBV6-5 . CASSRQSGNQPQHF
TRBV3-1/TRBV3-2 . CASSHPTGTTNEKLFF
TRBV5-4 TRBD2 CASSFSNLASGYNEQFF
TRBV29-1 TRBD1 CSVLATGGMEAFF
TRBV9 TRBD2 CASSVTSGSYNEQFF
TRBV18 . CASSTARGRSEAFF
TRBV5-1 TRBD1 CASSSGQGGTEAFF
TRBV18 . CASSPGGGSNQPQHF
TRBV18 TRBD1 CASSRDRGAYEQYF
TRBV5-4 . CASSLFLEETQYF
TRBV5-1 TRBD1 CASSLLQTGGREQYF
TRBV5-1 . CASSPGTLGYTF
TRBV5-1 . CASSLGLKETQYF
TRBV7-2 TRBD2 CASSFGVSRGGEQFF
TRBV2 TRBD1 CASNRDRTEAFF
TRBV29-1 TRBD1 CSVNRGGNTEAFF
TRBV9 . CASSVDGGAMDGYTF
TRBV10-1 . CASSRTANTGELFF
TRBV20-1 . CSASPPGNTEAFF
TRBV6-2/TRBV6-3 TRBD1 CASSPAHTGANTEAFF
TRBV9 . CASSVSTGSGNTIYF
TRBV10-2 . CASSDRTAYNEQFF
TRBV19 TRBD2 CASSVSGGTSTDTQYF
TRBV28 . CASSSRLEETQYF
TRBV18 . CASSPRLASTDTQYF
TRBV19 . CASSIQGRWGTEAFF
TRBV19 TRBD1 CASTGQGASETQYF
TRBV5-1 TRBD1 CASSPGQGGGYTF